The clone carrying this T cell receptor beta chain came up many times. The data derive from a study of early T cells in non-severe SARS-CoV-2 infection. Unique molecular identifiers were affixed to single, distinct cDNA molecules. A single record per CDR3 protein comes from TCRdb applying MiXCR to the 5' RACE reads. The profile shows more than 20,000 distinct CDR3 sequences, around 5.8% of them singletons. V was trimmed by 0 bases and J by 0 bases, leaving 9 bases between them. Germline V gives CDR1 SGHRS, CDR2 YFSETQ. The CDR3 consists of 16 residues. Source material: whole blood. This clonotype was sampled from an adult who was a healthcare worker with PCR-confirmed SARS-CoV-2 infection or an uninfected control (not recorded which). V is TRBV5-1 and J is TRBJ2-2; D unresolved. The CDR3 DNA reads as TGCGCCAGCAGCTTGGGTGGTACTTCGAACACCGGGGAGCTGTTTTTT. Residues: CASSLGGTSNTGELFF.